These 2 T cell receptor beta chains share one sample of origin, sequenced in a study of early T cells in non-severe SARS-CoV-2 infection. TCRdb used MiXCR to reprocess the 5' RACE reads, holding one entry per CDR3 protein. The table shows 55,000 to 65,000 distinct CDR3 sequences, with about 8.9% occurring only once. The sequencing sample was made of whole blood. The source of these receptors is an adult who was a healthcare worker with PCR-confirmed SARS-CoV-2 infection or an uninfected control (not recorded which).

This clonotype has only one observation. The chain uses TRBV28 and TRBJ2-7; D is perhaps TRBD1 (6 bases). This CDR3 has 14 residues. Per the germline V gene, CDR1 is MDHEN and CDR2 is SYDVKM. The ends were cut back, 6 bases at V and 0 bases at J, with 12 bases in the middle. The CDR3 protein is CASRRSGASYEQYF. The CDR3, as DNA: TGTGCCAGCAGGAGGTCAGGGGCCTCCTACGAGCAGTACTTC.

This clonotype was counted many times. The rearrangement joins TRBV23-1 to TRBJ2-7; TRBD2 is a possible D gene (5 bases). TRBV23-1 is an ORF for which the function is uncertain. This CDR3 has 12 residues. The V end was cut by 7 bases, the J end by 3 bases, with 10 bases between. The DNA of the CDR3 is TGCGCCAGCACTCCCGGGATCTACGAGCAGTACTTC. This codes for CASTPGIYEQYF.